This TCR beta chain stems from a study of blood T cell repertoires in COVID-19. At the level of the study: Some COVID-19 samples were acute and others convalescent; all came from the United States, Italy and Spain. In each case, the material was cDNA or gDNA derived from T cells, B-cell-depleted T cells, or PBMCs.

Study processing details: Estimation of nucleated cell counts relied on the amplification of reference gene primers. Some clones are missing from TCRdb's copy, which holds only in-frame ones; the method was immunoSEQ multiplex PCR. D and trimming were read from the DNA, whereas the V and J calls and clone size are those reported in that table. Of about 120,000 clones in the sample, about four fifths were seen once. V was clipped by 1 base and J by 8 bases, with 9 bases between them. CDR3 length equals 13 residues. The V gene's germline CDR1 is SGHDT and CDR2 YYEEEE. The source is a woman of 80 years or more with acute or convalescent COVID-19. The specimen was peripheral blood. The chain is built from TRBV5-6 and TRBJ1-4; D gene uncertain. CDR3 DNA sequence: TGTGCCAGCAGCTTGTCTCCGGGAGAAAAACTGTTTTTT. It specifies CASSLSPGEKLFF.